The clone carrying this T cell receptor (beta chain) was seen repeatedly, ten times or more. The antigen is undetermined. J lost 5 bases, V lost 4 bases, and 3 bases had no gene match. This CDR3 region has 14 residues. Per the germline V gene, CDR1 is LGHDT and CDR2 is YNNKEL (reference sequence). Preparation of TCR beta libraries was done by quantitative 5'-RACE with molecular barcodes. TCRdb reanalysed the 5' RACE reads using MiXCR and keeps one entry per CDR3 protein. The sample lists 90,000 to 100,000 distinct CDR3 sequences, about 7.7% occurring once. This sample was taken from a study of CD8 T cells in ankylosing spondylitis. Study-wide results and caveats: Clones linked to disease were reported to show significant enrichment in matched ankylosing spondylitis synovial fluid. The study identified a TCR beta motif of several highly homologous variants that appeared characteristic of ankylosing spondylitis blood.

The gene calls are TRBV3-1 and TRBJ1-5; 9 nucleotides align to TRBD1. Sequencing input: blood, either unsorted or a sorted T cell fraction (not recorded which). The TCR originated in a male donor with ankylosing spondylitis or in good health (not recorded which). CDR3 DNA sequence: TGTGCCAGCAGCCTCGGGACAGGGTATCAGCCCCAGCATTTT. As protein: CASSLGTGYQPQHF.